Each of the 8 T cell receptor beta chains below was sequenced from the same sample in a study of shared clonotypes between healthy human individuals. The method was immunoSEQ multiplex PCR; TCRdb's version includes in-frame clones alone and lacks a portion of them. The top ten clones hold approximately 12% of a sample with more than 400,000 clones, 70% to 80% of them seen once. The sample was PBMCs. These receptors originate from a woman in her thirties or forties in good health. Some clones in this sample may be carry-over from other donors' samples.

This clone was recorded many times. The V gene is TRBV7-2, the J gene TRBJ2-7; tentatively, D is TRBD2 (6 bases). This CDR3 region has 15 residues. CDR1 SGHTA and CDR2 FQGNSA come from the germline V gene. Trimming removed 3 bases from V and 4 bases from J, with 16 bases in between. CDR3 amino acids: CASSFSGAGLYEQYF. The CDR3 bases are TGTGCCAGCAGCTTCTCTGGGGCGGGGTTATACGAGCAGTACTTC.

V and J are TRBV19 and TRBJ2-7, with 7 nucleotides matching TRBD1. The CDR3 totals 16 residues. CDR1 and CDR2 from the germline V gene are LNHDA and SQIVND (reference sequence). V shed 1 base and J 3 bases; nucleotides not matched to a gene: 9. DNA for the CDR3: TGTGCCAGTAGTATAGTGACAGGGACGCGACACTACGAGCAGTACTTC. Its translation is CASSIVTGTRHYEQYF. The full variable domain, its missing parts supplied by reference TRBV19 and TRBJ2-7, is DGGITQSPKYLFRKEGQNVTLSCEQNLNHDAMYWYRQDPGQGLRLIYYSQIVNDFQKGDIAEGYSVSREKKESFPLTVTSAQKNPTAFYLCASSIVTGTRHYEQYFGPGTRLTVT.

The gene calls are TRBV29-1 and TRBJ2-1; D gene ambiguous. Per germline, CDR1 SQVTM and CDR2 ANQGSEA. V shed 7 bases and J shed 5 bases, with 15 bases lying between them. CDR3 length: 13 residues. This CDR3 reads CSGWALDHNEQFF. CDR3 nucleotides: TGCAGCGGTTGGGCCCTGGACCACAATGAGCAGTTCTTC.

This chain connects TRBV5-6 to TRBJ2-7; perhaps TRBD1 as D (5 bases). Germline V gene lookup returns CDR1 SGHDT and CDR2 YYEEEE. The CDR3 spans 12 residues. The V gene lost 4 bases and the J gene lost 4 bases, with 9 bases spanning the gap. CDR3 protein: CASSVREYEQYF. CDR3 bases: TGTGCCAGCAGCGTCAGGGAATACGAGCAGTACTTC.

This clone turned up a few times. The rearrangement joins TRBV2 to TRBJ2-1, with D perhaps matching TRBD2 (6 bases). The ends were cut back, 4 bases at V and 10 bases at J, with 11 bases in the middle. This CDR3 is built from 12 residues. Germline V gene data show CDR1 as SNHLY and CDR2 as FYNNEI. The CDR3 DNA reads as TGTGCCAGCAGTGGGAATCTAGCGGAGCAGTTCTTC. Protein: CASSGNLAEQFF.

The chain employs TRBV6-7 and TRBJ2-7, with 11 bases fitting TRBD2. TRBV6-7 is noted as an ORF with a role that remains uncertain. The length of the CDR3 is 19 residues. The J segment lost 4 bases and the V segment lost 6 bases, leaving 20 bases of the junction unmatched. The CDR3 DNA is TGTGCCAGCAGACCACCCTCCCAACTAGCGGGAGAGGAAGTATACGAGCAGTACTTC. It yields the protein CASRPPSQLAGEEVYEQYF.

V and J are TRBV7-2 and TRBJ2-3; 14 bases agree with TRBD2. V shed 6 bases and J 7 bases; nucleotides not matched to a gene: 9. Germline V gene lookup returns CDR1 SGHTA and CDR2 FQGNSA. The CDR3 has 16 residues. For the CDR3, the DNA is TGTGCCAGCAGTCCGGGACTAGCGGGGGCATCGTATACGCAGTATTTT. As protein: CASSPGLAGASYTQYF. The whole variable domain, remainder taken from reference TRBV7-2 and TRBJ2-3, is GAGVSQSPSNKVTEKGKDVELRCDPISGHTALYWYRQSLGQGLEFLIYFQGNSAPDKSGLPSDRFSAERTGGSVSTLTIQRTQQEDSAVYLCASSPGLAGASYTQYFGPGTRLTVL.

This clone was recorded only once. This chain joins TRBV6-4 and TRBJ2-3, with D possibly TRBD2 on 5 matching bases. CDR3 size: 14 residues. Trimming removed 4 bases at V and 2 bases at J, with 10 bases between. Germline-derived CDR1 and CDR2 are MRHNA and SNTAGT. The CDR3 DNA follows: TGTGCCAGCAGTGGCGGGCAGTCCACAGATACGCAGTATTTT. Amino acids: CASSGGQSTDTQYF.